Detailed here is one TCR beta chain. Using immunoSEQ multiplex PCR, the repertoire was profiled, and TCRdb retains in-frame clones only, with some absent. The repertoire holds 450,000 to 500,000 clones, with about nine tenths as singletons. These data are taken from a study of blood T cell repertoires in COVID-19. As for the study in general: T cells, B-cell-depleted T cells, or PBMCs provided the cDNA or gDNA that served as material.

Germline-derived CDR1 and CDR2 are SEHNR and FQNEAQ (reference sequence). This CDR3 is 16 amino acids long. The junction had 10 bases not matched to a gene; V was cut back by 2 bases and J by 5 bases. Participants reported their clinical history, and cohort assignment relied on those reports. All recovered Cohort 3 donors got two negative PCRs, got clearance, or saw symptom resolution. The clonotype comes from a woman aged 55-69 years who had recovered from COVID-19. The chain joins TRBV7-9 to TRBJ2-7; 9 nucleotides align to TRBD2. The sample consisted of PBMCs or T cells enriched from blood (not recorded which). CDR3 bases: TGTGCCAGCAGCTTATTTAGGGGGACTAGCTGGGACGAGCAGTACTTC. Protein: CASSLFRGTSWDEQYF.